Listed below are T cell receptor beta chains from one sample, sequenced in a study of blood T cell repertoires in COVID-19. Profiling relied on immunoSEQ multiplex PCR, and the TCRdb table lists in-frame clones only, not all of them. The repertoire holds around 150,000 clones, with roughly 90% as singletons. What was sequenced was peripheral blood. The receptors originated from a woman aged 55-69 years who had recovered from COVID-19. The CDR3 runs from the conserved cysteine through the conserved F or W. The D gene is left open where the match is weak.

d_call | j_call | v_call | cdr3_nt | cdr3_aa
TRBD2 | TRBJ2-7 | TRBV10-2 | TGCGCCAGCAGCCAGACTAGCGGGGGGGCCTCCGAGCAGTACTTC | CASSQTSGGASEQYF
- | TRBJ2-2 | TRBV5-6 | TGTGCCAGCAGCTTTGGACTTCTGATGAACACCGGGGAGCTGTTTTTT | CASSFGLLMNTGELFF
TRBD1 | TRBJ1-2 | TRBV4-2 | TGTGCCAGCAGCCATCAAAGACAGGGCGGGGGCTACACCTTC | CASSHQRQGGGYTF
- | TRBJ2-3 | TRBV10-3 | TGTGCCATCAGTCCCCGCGGGGCGGACTACACAGATACGCAGTATTTT | CAISPRGADYTDTQYF
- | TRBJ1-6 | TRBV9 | TGTGCCAGCAGCGTAGTGGACAGACTTAATTCACCCCTCCACTTT | CASSVVDRLNSPLHF
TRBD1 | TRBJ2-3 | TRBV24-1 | TGTGCCACCAGTGAGACCCTACAGGGGTTGGGAGATACGCAGTATTTT | CATSETLQGLGDTQYF
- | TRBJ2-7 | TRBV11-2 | TGTGCCAGCAGCTTAGGAGGGTTTATCTACGAGCAGTACTTC | CASSLGGFIYEQYF
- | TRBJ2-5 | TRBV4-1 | TGCGCCAGCAGCCAGCTCAGGGGAGAGACCCAGTACTTC | CASSQLRGETQYF
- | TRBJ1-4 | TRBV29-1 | TGCAGCGTTGCCGTAGCTAATGAAAAACTGTTTTTT | CSVAVANEKLFF
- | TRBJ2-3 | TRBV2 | TGTGCCAGCAGTGAAGGAGTCTCGGGTACGCAGTATTTT | CASSEGVSGTQYF
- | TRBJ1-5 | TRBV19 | TGTGCCAGTAGTACCTCCCCCGGGGGGGGCAATCAGCCCCAGCATTTT | CASSTSPGGGNQPQHF
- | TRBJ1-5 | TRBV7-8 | TGTGCCAGCAGCTTAATGGGAGGCAATCAGCCCCAGCATTTT | CASSLMGGNQPQHF
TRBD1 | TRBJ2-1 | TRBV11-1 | TGTGCCAGCAGCTTTGGGGACAGTGACCTTTACAATGAGCAGTTCTTC | CASSFGDSDLYNEQFF
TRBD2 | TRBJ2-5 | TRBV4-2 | TGTGCCAGCAGCCAAGATCTCCGGGGGGGCCAAGAGACCCAGTACTTC | CASSQDLRGGQETQYF
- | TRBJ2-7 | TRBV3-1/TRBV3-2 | TGTGCCAGCAGCCAAGATATTGGAGGAAACGAGCAGTACTTC | CASSQDIGGNEQYF
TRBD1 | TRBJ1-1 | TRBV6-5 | TGTGCCAGCAGTTGGGACAGAAGGCTGAACACTGAAGCTTTCTTT | CASSWDRRLNTEAFF
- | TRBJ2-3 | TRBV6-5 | TGTGCCAGCAGCGACAATGCGGATACGCAGTATTTT | CASSDNADTQYF
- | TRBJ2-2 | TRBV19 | TGTGCCAGTAGTAAAATGACAGGGAACACCGGGGAGCTGTTTTTT | CASSKMTGNTGELFF
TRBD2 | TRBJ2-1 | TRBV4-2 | TGTGCCAGCAGCCAAGGGACTAGCGGCCTGGGCTATGAGCAGTTCTTC | CASSQGTSGLGYEQFF
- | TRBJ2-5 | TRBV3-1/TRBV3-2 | TGTGCCAGCTTGGTGAAAGGTGCCAGGGAGACCCAGTACTTC | CASLVKGARETQYF
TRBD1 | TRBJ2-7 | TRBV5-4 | TGTGCCAGCAGCACGGGACAGGGGGAGCCCTACGAGCAGTACTTC | CASSTGQGEPYEQYF
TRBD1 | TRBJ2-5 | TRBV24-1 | TGTGCCACCAGTGAAGCGACAGGGGGGGTAGAGACCCAGTACTTC | CATSEATGGVETQYF
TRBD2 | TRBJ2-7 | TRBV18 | TGTGCCAGCTCACCCTTAGCGGGGGGGCCGGACGAGCAGTACTTC | CASSPLAGGPDEQYF
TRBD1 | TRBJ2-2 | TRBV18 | TGTGCCAGCTCGTTGCCGGACAGGGCCTACACCGGGGAGCTGTTTTTT | CASSLPDRAYTGELFF
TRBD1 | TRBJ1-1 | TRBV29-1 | TGCAGCGTTGGTACAGGGGCTGAAGCTTTCTTT | CSVGTGAEAFF
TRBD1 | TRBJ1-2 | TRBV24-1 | TGTGCCACCAGTGACTCGGACAGGGAAAGAGGCTACACCTTC | CATSDSDRERGYTF
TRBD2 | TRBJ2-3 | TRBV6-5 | TGTGCCAGCAGTCCCGGGGGAGGGACAGATACGCAGTATTTT | CASSPGGGTDTQYF
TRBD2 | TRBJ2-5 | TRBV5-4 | TGTGCCAGCAGCTTAGGGAAGGGGCGGGGGGGAATTGAGACCCAGTACTTC | CASSLGKGRGGIETQYF
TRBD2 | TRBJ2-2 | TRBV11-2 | TGTGCCAGCAGGGGACTAGCGGGGAATAGGGGCGGGGAGCTGTTTTTT | CASRGLAGNRGGELFF
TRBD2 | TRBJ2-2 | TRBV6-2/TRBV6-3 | TGTGCCAGCAGTTACTCGACACGCCGGGGGGACCGCACCGGGGAGCTGTTTTTT | CASSYSTRRGDRTGELFF
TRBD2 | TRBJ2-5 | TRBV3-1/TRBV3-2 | TGTGCCAGCAGCCCTACTAGCGGGGGACCACGGACCCAAGAGACCCAGTACTTC | CASSPTSGGPRTQETQYF
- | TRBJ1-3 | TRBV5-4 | TGTGCCAGCAGTCCGAATTGGGCCGACGGTGGAAACACCATATATTTT | CASSPNWADGGNTIYF
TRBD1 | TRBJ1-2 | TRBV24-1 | TGTGCCACCAGTGCCCTAACCCCAGGGGGTAACTATGGCTACACCTTC | CATSALTPGGNYGYTF
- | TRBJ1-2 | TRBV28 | TGTGCCAGCAGCTCGCACGACGGAGGGCACTATGGCTACACCTTC | CASSSHDGGHYGYTF
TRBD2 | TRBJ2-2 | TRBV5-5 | TGTGCCAGCAGCTCGGGACTAGACGGGGAGCTGTTTTTT | CASSSGLDGELFF
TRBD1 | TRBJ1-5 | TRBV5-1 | TGCGCCAGCAGCTTGGGCGGGACAGGGGGCGATCAGCCCCAGCATTTT | CASSLGGTGGDQPQHF
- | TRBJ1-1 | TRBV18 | TGTGCCAGCTCACTAGATTTGACAGGGAACACTGAAGCTTTCTTT | CASSLDLTGNTEAFF